This is a list of T cell receptor beta chains from one sample in a study of OX40 agonist ivuxolimab in advanced cancers. Produced via immunoSEQ multiplex PCR; TCRdb's table is partial and in-frame only. The table lists approximately 89,000 clones, approximately 91% of them singletons, with 0.6% to 0.8% in the top ten. The sequencing here drew on CD4+ or CD8+ T cells sorted from blood, taken in a trial of the OX40 agonist ivuxolimab. The receptors were sampled from an adult with an advanced solid tumor such as melanoma, head and neck, liver or kidney cancer. CDR3s include the opening cysteine and the closing phenylalanine or tryptophan. D genes are given only for firm matches. Not all rows give a size; the values are once, few, many and, for expanded clones, a class.

len,abundance,j_gene,d_gene,v_gene,CDR3aa,CDR3nt
17,once,TRBJ2-3,NA,TRBV2,CASSEWKSAESTDTQYF,TGTGCCAGCAGTGAATGGAAGTCGGCCGAATCCACAGATACGCAGTATTTT
16,NA,TRBJ1-3,NA,TRBV4-1,CASSPPRGGSGNTIYF,TGCGCCAGCAGCCCACCGAGGGGTGGCTCTGGAAACACCATATATTTT
15,NA,TRBJ2-6,NA,TRBV6-5,CASSLDNSGANVLTF,TGTGCCAGCAGCCTCGACAATTCTGGGGCCAACGTCCTGACTTTC
15,NA,TRBJ1-4,TRBD1,TRBV5-4,CASSFRTGDNEKLFF,TGTGCCAGCAGCTTTCGGACAGGGGACAATGAAAAACTGTTTTTT
14,many,TRBJ1-2,TRBD1,TRBV28,CASSLTGSGYGYTF,TGTGCCAGCAGTTTGACAGGGTCCGGCTATGGCTACACCTTC
13,few,TRBJ1-5,NA,TRBV19,CASTPGRGQPQHF,TGTGCCAGCACGCCTGGGAGGGGTCAGCCCCAGCATTTT
17,NA,TRBJ2-5,TRBD2,TRBV13,CASSFTGLAGGEETQYF,TGTGCCAGCAGCTTCACGGGACTAGCGGGAGGGGAAGAGACCCAGTACTTC
15,NA,TRBJ1-6,NA,TRBV9,CASSVGGTPNSPLHF,TGTGCCAGCAGCGTGGGCGGGACTCCTAATTCACCCCTCCACTTT
14,NA,TRBJ1-1,NA,TRBV28,CASSSTGRNTEAFF,TGTGCCAGCAGTTCGACCGGACGGAACACTGAAGCTTTCTTT
13,NA,TRBJ1-1,NA,TRBV19,CASRQGESRQAFF,TGTGCCAGTAGGCAGGGTGAGAGCCGGCAAGCTTTCTTT
14,NA,TRBJ1-1,NA,TRBV16,CASSQSPGNTEAFF,TGTGCCAGCAGCCAATCGCCGGGAAACACTGAAGCTTTCTTT
14,medium-sized,TRBJ2-7,NA,TRBV5-1,CASSLDGGTYEQYF,TGCGCCAGCAGCCTGGATGGGGGAACCTACGAGCAGTACTTC
15,NA,TRBJ1-5,NA,TRBV19,CASGPGGALSQPQHF,TGTGCCAGTGGCCCGGGGGGGGCGCTGAGTCAGCCCCAGCATTTT
13,NA,TRBJ2-2,TRBD1,TRBV5-1,CASSGTGLGELFF,TGCGCCAGCAGTGGGACAGGGCTCGGGGAGCTGTTTTTT
14,NA,TRBJ1-5,NA,TRBV6-1,CASTSRQGNQPQHF,TGTGCCAGCACAAGCAGGCAGGGCAATCAGCCCCAGCATTTT
13,NA,TRBJ2-3,NA,TRBV6-5,CASSYGPTDTQYF,TGTGCCAGCAGTTACGGGCCGACTGATACGCAGTATTTT
16,NA,TRBJ1-3,NA,TRBV4-3,CASSQTGTNSGNTIYF,TGCGCCAGCAGCCAAACCGGGACCAACTCTGGAAACACCATATATTTT
14,NA,TRBJ2-1,NA,TRBV27,CASNVSSVYNEQFF,TGTGCCAGCAACGTTTCTTCGGTGTACAATGAGCAGTTCTTC
16,NA,TRBJ2-7,TRBD2,TRBV7-2,CASSSKTSGKRPAQYF,TGTGCCAGCAGCTCGAAGACTAGCGGGAAACGGCCCGCGCAGTACTTC
14,NA,TRBJ2-7,NA,TRBV6-1,CASSEALRGDEQYF,TGTGCCAGCAGTGAAGCGCTGAGAGGTGACGAGCAGTACTTC
15,NA,TRBJ2-2,NA,TRBV28,CASSPGDTNTGELFF,TGTGCCAGCAGTCCTGGGGACACGAACACCGGGGAGCTGTTTTTT
15,NA,TRBJ1-3,NA,TRBV15,CATSRDLGPGNTIYF,TGTGCCACCAGCAGAGATCTAGGGCCTGGAAACACCATATATTTT
16,NA,TRBJ2-2,TRBD1,TRBV10-1,CASSENIGGGTGELFF,TGCGCCAGCAGTGAGAATATAGGGGGCGGCACCGGGGAGCTGTTTTTT
23,NA,TRBJ2-6,TRBD1,TRBV23-1,CASTQGTLPDKGTAHSGANVLTF,TGCGCCAGCACTCAAGGGACGTTACCAGACAAAGGGACAGCTCACTCTGGGGCCAACGTCCTGACTTTC
17,once,TRBJ1-4,TRBD1,TRBV7-9,CASSLGTGFPFNEKLFF,TGTGCCAGCAGCCTAGGGACAGGATTTCCCTTTAATGAAAAACTGTTTTTT
14,NA,TRBJ1-4,NA,TRBV27,CASSLLAELLELFF,TGTGCCAGCAGTTTATTGGCGGAACTGTTGGAACTGTTTTTT
15,NA,TRBJ2-7,TRBD1,TRBV18,CASSPSRTGDYEQYF,TGTGCCAGCTCACCCTCAAGGACAGGGGACTACGAGCAGTACTTC
14,NA,TRBJ2-5,NA,TRBV29-1,CSVEPQGFYETQYF,TGCAGCGTTGAGCCACAGGGTTTCTACGAGACCCAGTACTTC
14,NA,TRBJ2-5,NA,TRBV6-6,CASRKGQNQETQYF,TGTGCCAGCAGGAAAGGGCAGAACCAAGAGACCCAGTACTTC